A single sample is the source of the 11 T cell receptor beta chains below, sequenced in a study of cytomegalovirus exposure and HLA in healthy donors. The PCR employed 60 Vbeta primers together with 13 Jbeta primers. Data came from immunoSEQ multiplex PCR; TCRdb stores just in-frame clones and leaves some out. The table includes about 150,000 clones, roughly 78% detected once. Sequencing was done on a sample of PBMCs. These receptors were obtained from a man between 45 and 60 years old in good health and CMV-seropositive.

The chain uses TRBV18 and TRBJ2-3; D call uncertain. Germline values: CDR1 KGHSH, CDR2 LQKENI. V was pared by 5 bases and J by 2 bases, with 8 bases between. The CDR3 has 13 amino acids. The CDR3 spells CASSVVVTDTQYF. In DNA, the CDR3 is TGTGCCAGCTCAGTAGTGGTCACAGATACGCAGTATTTT.

CDR3 sequence (DNA): TGTGCCAGCAGCTACAGGGGTGCCGGGGAGCTGTTTTTT. Translated: CASSYRGAGELFF. The chain employs TRBV5-6 and TRBJ2-2, with 7 nucleotides matching TRBD1. J gave up 6 bases and V 3 bases, and 2 bases lay outside the gene matches. Germline CDR1 reads SGHDT; CDR2 reads YYEEEE. The CDR3 contains 13 residues.

The chain recombines TRBV28 with TRBJ2-2; TRBD1 is a possible D gene (6 bases). Trimming removed 7 bases at V and 6 bases at J, with 15 bases between. Germline CDR1 MDHEN, CDR2 SYDVKM. The CDR3 runs 14 residues. CDR3 sequence: CASNPPGGSGELFF. The CDR3 nucleotides read TGTGCCAGCAATCCCCCTGGGGGCTCCGGGGAGCTGTTTTTT.

The chain is built from TRBV7-8 and TRBJ2-5; 8 nucleotides align to TRBD1. From germline, CDR1 is SGHVS and CDR2 FQNEAQ. This CDR3 has 16 residues. With V trimmed by 3 bases and J by 0 bases, 6 bases remained unmatched. This CDR3 reads CASSFTGQGYQETQYF. The CDR3 nucleotides are TGTGCCAGCAGCTTTACTGGACAGGGCTACCAAGAGACCCAGTACTTC.

The rearrangement uses TRBV2 and TRBJ1-6; D gene unclear. The CDR3 sequence is 13 residues long. V was clipped by 3 bases and J by 13 bases, with 13 bases between them. Germline CDR1 and CDR2: SNHLY and FYNNEI. CDR3 nucleotides: TGTGCCAGCAGTGACTCCCGTGGAGGTCCCCTCCACTTT. The encoded protein is CASSDSRGGPLHF.

The V gene is TRBV4-2, the J gene TRBJ2-1, with 9 positions matching TRBD2. The J segment lost 9 bases and the V segment lost 8 bases, leaving 17 bases of the junction unmatched. This CDR3 contains 16 residues. CDR1 and CDR2 from the germline V gene are LGHNA and YNFKEQ. CDR3 region: CASDIGLAGARGEQFF. CDR3 in DNA: TGTGCCAGCGACATAGGGTTAGCGGGAGCTCGGGGTGAGCAGTTCTTC.

The J gene is TRBJ2-5, the V gene TRBV29-1; 7 bases are shared with TRBD2. The CDR3 is 12 amino acids. The junction had 4 bases not matched to a gene; V was cut back by 6 bases and J by 3 bases. CDR1 and CDR2 (germline): SQVTM, ANQGSEA. CDR3 amino acids: CSVWGGEETQYF. DNA for the CDR3: TGCAGCGTCTGGGGAGGGGAAGAGACCCAGTACTTC.

V and J are TRBV19 and TRBJ2-7; 10 nucleotides match TRBD2. The CDR3 has 16 residues. With 1 base clipped from V and 4 bases from J, the junction kept 7 bases outside the gene matches. Per the germline V gene, CDR1 is LNHDA and CDR2 is SQIVND (reference sequence). DNA of the CDR3: TGTGCCAGTAGTATAGGTCCTAGCGGGAGCAGGTACGAGCAGTACTTC. Translated, it gives CASSIGPSGSRYEQYF. Variable domain in full (rest from reference TRBV19 and TRBJ2-7): DGGITQSPKYLFRKEGQNVTLSCEQNLNHDAMYWYRQDPGQGLRLIYYSQIVNDFQKGDIAEGYSVSREKKESFPLTVTSAQKNPTAFYLCASSIGPSGSRYEQYFGPGTRLTVT.

In its sample, this clone was seen a few times. The chain couples TRBV13 to TRBJ2-7, with a possible D match to TRBD2 (6 bases). CDR3 size: 13 residues. V shed 3 bases and J shed 5 bases, with 11 bases lying between them. Germline values: CDR1 PRHDT, CDR2 FYEKMQ (reference sequence). The CDR3 region is CASSFYAGNEQYF. The DNA of the CDR3 is TGTGCCAGCAGCTTTTACGCGGGAAACGAGCAGTACTTC.

V is TRBV2 and J is TRBJ2-3, with 8 bases that match TRBD2. CDR3 size: 15 residues. V dropped 6 bases and J dropped 1; count of bases not matched to a gene: 6. Per germline, CDR1 SNHLY and CDR2 FYNNEI. DNA of the CDR3: TGTGCCAGCAGCGGGCGGCGGGGGGGCACAGATACGCAGTATTTT. Its translation is CASSGRRGGTDTQYF.

The chain uses TRBV5-6 and TRBJ2-3, with 10 bases lining up with TRBD2. The CDR3 extends over 18 amino acids. After removal of 4 bases from V and 6 bases from J, the junction contained 17 bases not matched to a gene. Per germline, CDR1 SGHDT and CDR2 YYEEEE. The CDR3 DNA is TGTGCCAGCAGCCCAGTGTACAGCGGGAGGGTTAGGGTCGATACGCAGTATTTT. It is translated as CASSPVYSGRVRVDTQYF.